This is a list of T cell receptor beta chains from one sample in a study of CD8 T cells in Susac syndrome. Each CDR3 protein gets one entry after TCRdb re-called the immunoSEQ multiplex PCR reads with MiXCR. The sample has about 120,000 distinct CDR3 sequences, just under 95% seen once. Sequencing input: CD8+ T cells from PBMCs. These receptor sequences come from a human donor in good health. Each CDR3 is given with its conserved first and last residue. The order of the fields is D gene, V gene, J gene, clone size, CDR3 protein, CDR3 DNA. The D gene is left open where the match is weak. Not every row has a clone size; where given, it reads once, few, many or a size class.

.	TRBV20-1	TRBJ2-3	.	CSASDTARGDTQYF	TGCAGTGCTAGTGACACGGCCCGGGGAGATACGCAGTATTTT
.	TRBV7-9	TRBJ2-7	.	CASSSPGTPMTYEQYF	TGTGCCAGCAGCTCCCCCGGGACACCTATGACCTACGAGCAGTACTTC
.	TRBV24-1	TRBJ1-5	.	CATSDLMGARGNQPQHF	TGTGCCACCAGTGATTTGATGGGGGCCAGGGGCAATCAGCCCCAGCATTTT
.	TRBV7-6	TRBJ2-1	.	CASSSYTGPSYNEQFF	TGTGCCAGCAGCTCATATACAGGGCCCTCCTACAATGAGCAGTTCTTC
.	TRBV3-1	TRBJ1-1	.	CASSQDNRWITEAFF	TGTGCCAGCAGCCAAGATAACAGATGGATCACTGAAGCTTTCTTT
TRBD2	TRBV5-6	TRBJ2-7	few	CASSFSASGYEQYF	TGTGCCAGCAGCTTCTCGGCTAGCGGTTACGAGCAGTACTTC
.	TRBV4-3	TRBJ2-1	.	CASSHLAGREQFF	TGCGCCAGCAGCCACCTCGCAGGGAGGGAGCAGTTCTTC
.	TRBV19	TRBJ2-7	.	CASTPGPSFYEQYF	TGTGCCAGTACCCCGGGACCCTCCTTCTACGAGCAGTACTTC
.	TRBV25-1	TRBJ2-2	.	CASSEPRGNTGELFF	TGTGCCAGCAGTGAGCCACGGGGAAACACCGGGGAGCTGTTTTTT
.	TRBV7-6	TRBJ1-3	.	CASTGTSSGNTIYF	TGTGCCAGCACTGGTACGAGCTCTGGAAACACCATATATTTT